This T cell receptor beta chain was recovered during a study of cytomegalovirus exposure and HLA in healthy donors. Study results and caveats: Altogether, more than 150 TCR beta chains were recorded as cytomegalovirus-associated. Later, an analysis found that TCR clusters from the first cohort tended to co-occur in the roughly 110 validation repertoires.

The data were produced by immunoSEQ multiplex PCR, yet TCRdb's version contains in-frame clones alone and is incomplete. Found here are over 110,000 clones, around 90% of them singletons; the top ten hold around 10%. Donors were drawn from the 120-subject validation cohort, separate from the approximately 700-subject first cohort. The CDR3 has 13 amino acids. The V gene's germline CDR1 is SGHDT and CDR2 YYEEEE. J gave up 10 bases and V 5 bases, and 4 bases lay outside the gene matches. Comment on this clone: The antigen remains undetermined.

The chain recombines TRBV5-6 with TRBJ1-6, with 9 bases fitting TRBD1. What was sequenced was PBMCs. The source is a man between 18 and 35 years old in good health and CMV-seropositive. CDR3 nucleotides: TGTGCCAGCAGACAGGGGGCAGGCTCACCCCTCCACTTT. Protein product: CASRQGAGSPLHF. The full variable domain, rest sourced from reference TRBV5-6 and TRBJ1-6, is DAGVTQSPTHLIKTRGQQVTLRCSPKSGHDTVSWYQQALGQGPQFIFQYYEEEERQRGNFPDRFSGHQFPNYSSELNVNALLLGDSALYLCASRQGAGSPLHFGNGTRLTVT.